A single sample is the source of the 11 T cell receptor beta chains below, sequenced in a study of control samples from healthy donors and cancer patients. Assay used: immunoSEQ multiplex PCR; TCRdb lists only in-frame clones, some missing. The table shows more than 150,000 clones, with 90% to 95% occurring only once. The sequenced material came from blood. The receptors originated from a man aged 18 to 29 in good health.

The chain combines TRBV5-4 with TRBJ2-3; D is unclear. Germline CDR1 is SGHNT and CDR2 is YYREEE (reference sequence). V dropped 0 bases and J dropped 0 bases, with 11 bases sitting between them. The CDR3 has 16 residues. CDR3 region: CASSLDVSTSTDTQYF. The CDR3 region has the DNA TGTGCCAGCAGCTTGGATGTCAGTACAAGCACAGATACGCAGTATTTT.

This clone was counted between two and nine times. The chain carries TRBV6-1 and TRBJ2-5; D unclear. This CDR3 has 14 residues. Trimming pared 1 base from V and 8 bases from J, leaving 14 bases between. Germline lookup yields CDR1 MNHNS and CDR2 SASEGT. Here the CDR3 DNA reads TGTGCCAGCAGTGAAGTCGAGGACCTGCAAACCCAGTACTTC. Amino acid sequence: CASSEVEDLQTQYF.

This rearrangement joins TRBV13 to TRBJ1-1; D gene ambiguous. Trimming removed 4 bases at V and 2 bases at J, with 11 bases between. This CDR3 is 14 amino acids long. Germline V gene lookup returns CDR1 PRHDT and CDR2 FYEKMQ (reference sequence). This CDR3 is CASSSKDPNTEAFF. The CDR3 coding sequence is TGTGCCAGCAGCTCCAAGGACCCAAACACTGAAGCTTTCTTT.

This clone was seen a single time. In DNA, the CDR3 is TGTGCCATCTCTACCTCCTACGAGCAGTACTTC. This encodes CAISTSYEQYF. This chain links TRBV10-3 with TRBJ2-7; no definite D call. Trimming took off 8 bases at V and 0 bases at J, with 5 bases between the two ends. The length of the CDR3 is 11 residues. Germline V gene sequence: CDR1 ENHRY, CDR2 SYGVKD.

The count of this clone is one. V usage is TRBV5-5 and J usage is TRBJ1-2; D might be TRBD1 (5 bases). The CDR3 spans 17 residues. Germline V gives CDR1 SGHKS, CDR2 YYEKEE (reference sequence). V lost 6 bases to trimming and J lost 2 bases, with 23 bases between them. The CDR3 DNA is TGTGCCAGCACCGGGGACGGCGGGCCAAGAGTGAACTATGGCTACACCTTC. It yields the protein CASTGDGGPRVNYGYTF.

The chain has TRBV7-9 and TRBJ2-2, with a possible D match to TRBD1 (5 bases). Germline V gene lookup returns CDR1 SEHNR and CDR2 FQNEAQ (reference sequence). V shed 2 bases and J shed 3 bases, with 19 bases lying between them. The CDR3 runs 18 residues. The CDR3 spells CASSLKISATAHTGELFF. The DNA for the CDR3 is TGTGCCAGCAGCTTAAAAATCTCGGCGACAGCCCACACCGGGGAGCTGTTTTTT.

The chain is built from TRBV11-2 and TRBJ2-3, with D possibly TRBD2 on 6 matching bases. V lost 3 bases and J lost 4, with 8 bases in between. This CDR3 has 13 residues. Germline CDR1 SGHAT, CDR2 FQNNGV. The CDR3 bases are TGTGCCAGCAGCTTCGGGGGACCAGATACGCAGTATTTT. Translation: CASSFGGPDTQYF.

The CDR3 protein is CASSPEGGEYSYEQYF. As DNA, the CDR3 is TGTGCCAGCTCACCTGAGGGGGGGGAATATAGCTACGAGCAGTACTTC. V gene TRBV18 combines with J gene TRBJ2-7; D is possibly TRBD2 (7 bases). The germline V gene has CDR1 KGHSH and CDR2 LQKENI. V lost 3 bases and J 3 bases, leaving 18 bases between the germline ends. This CDR3 region has 16 residues. Full variable domain (remainder filled in from reference TRBV18 and TRBJ2-7): NAGVMQNPRHLVRRRGQEARLRCSPMKGHSHVYWYRQLPEEGLKFMVYLQKENIIDESGMPKERFSAEFPKEGPSILRIQQVVRGDSAAYFCASSPEGGEYSYEQYFGPGTRLTVT.

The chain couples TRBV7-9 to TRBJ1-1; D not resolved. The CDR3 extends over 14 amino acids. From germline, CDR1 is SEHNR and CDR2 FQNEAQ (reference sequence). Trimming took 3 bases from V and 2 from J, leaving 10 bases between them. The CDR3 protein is CASSLFTANTEAFF. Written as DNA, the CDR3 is TGTGCCAGCAGCTTGTTTACAGCAAACACTGAAGCTTTCTTT.

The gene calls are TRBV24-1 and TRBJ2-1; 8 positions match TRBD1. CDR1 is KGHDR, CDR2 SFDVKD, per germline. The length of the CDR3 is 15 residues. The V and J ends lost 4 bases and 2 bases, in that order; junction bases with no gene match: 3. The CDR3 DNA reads TGTGCCACCAGTGAAGGACAGGGAACCTACAATGAGCAGTTCTTC. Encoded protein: CATSEGQGTYNEQFF.

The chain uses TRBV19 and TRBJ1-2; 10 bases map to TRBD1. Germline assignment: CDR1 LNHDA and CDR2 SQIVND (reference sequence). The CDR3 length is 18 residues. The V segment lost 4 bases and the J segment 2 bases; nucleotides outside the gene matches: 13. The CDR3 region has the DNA TGTGCCAGTAGTACTCCGACAGGGGGCCAGTCCCCGAACTATGGCTACACCTTC. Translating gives CASSTPTGGQSPNYGYTF.